The 27 T cell receptor beta chains in this list originate from one sample, sequenced in a study of regulatory T cells in long-lasting Graves disease. Specified time point: persistent/refractory GD, antithyroid drugs over 5 years with positive TRAb. RNA isolated from PBMCs was used to make the TCR library. The authors built TCR beta libraries using iRepertoire HTBI primers and Arm-PCR of CDR3 regions. TCRdb re-derived calls from the multiplex PCR reads in MiXCR, one entry per CDR3 protein. The sample lists some 450,000 distinct CDR3 sequences, about 20% occurring once. The starting material was peripheral blood mononuclear cells (PBMCs), obtained when the disease was refractory, from a patient treated with antithyroid drugs. The receptors here all came from a female donor with Graves disease.

The chain is built from TRBV3-1 and TRBJ1-5, with D perhaps TRBD1 (5 bases). The CDR3 sequence is 14 residues long. The V gene lost 4 bases and the J gene lost 5 bases, with 12 bases spanning the gap. Germline CDR1 reads LGHDT; CDR2 reads YNNKEL (reference sequence). The CDR3: CASSRGGAYQPQHF. DNA of the CDR3: TGTGCCAGCAGCCGGGGCGGGGCCTATCAGCCCCAGCATTTT.

Comments on this clonotype: A much larger clone differs from this one at a single base, so this may be a read error. The chain recombines TRBV27 with TRBJ2-7; possibly TRBD1 for D (5 bases). CDR1 MNHEY and CDR2 SMNVEV come from the germline V gene (reference sequence). The CDR3 has 13 amino acids. The CDR3 spells CASSIREGYERYF. In nucleotides, the CDR3 is TGTGCCAGCAGTATCAGGGAAGGCTACGAGCGGTACTTC.

V usage is TRBV2 and J usage is TRBJ2-1, with TRBD2 identical over 8 bases. Germline V gene data show CDR1 as SNHLY and CDR2 as FYNNEI. CDR3 size: 18 residues. The ends lost 2 bases at V and 0 bases at J; junction bases unmatched: 9. Here the CDR3 reads CASSELAGGGSSYNEQFF. The CDR3 DNA reads TGTGCCAGCAGTGAACTCGCGGGAGGCGGTAGCTCCTACAATGAGCAGTTCTTC.

This clonotype came up many times. The rearrangement joins TRBV20-1 to TRBJ1-1; D is uncertain. The CDR3 spans 12 residues. The germline gives CDR1 DFQATT, CDR2 SNEGSKA (reference sequence). Trimming took off 4 bases at V and 7 bases at J, with 13 bases between the two ends. CDR3 coding DNA: TGCAGTGCTACCCCGGCGGGGTTTGAAGCTTTCTTT. Translated, it gives CSATPAGFEAFF.

The rearrangement uses TRBV30 and TRBJ2-7; D unresolved. The CDR3 loop spans 13 amino acids. The germline CDR1 and CDR2 sequences are GTSNPN and SVGIG (reference sequence). Trimming pared 4 bases from V and 0 bases from J, leaving 10 bases between. The CDR3 protein is CAWTSQSSYEQYF. Written as DNA, the CDR3 is TGTGCCTGGACGAGTCAGAGCTCCTACGAGCAGTACTTC.

This clonotype came up a few times. The V call is TRBV5-1, the J call TRBJ1-1; D gene ambiguous. CDR3 length: 13 residues. V lost 1 base and J lost 4, with 8 bases in between. Germline V lookup: CDR1 SGHRS, CDR2 YFSETQ. The CDR3 protein is CASSLTAATEAFF. The CDR3 nucleotides read TGCGCCAGCAGCTTGACCGCGGCCACTGAAGCTTTCTTT.

This chain joins TRBV7-3 and TRBJ2-4, with 10 bases matching TRBD1. The junction had 12 bases not matched to a gene; V was cut back by 5 bases and J by 8 bases. The CDR3 loop spans 16 amino acids. In germline, CDR1 is SGHTA, CDR2 FQGTGA. Written as DNA, the CDR3 is TGTGCCAGCAGCCAAGGGGACAGGGGATTGGGATACATTCAGTACTTC. This sequence encodes CASSQGDRGLGYIQYF.

This sequence joins TRBV5-1 and TRBJ2-5; possible D gene TRBD1, 6 bases. Germline V CDR1 and CDR2: SGHRS, YFSETQ. This CDR3 is 14 amino acids long. V was shortened by 4 bases and J by 4 bases, with 14 bases between the two germline ends. The CDR3 sequence is CASSSRGSTETQYF. The CDR3 region has the DNA TGCGCCAGCAGCAGCAGGGGTTCCACAGAGACCCAGTACTTC.

This clonotype has a handful of counts. The V gene is TRBV5-1, the J gene TRBJ2-7, with TRBD2 identical over 9 bases. This CDR3 has 15 amino acids. CDR1 is SGHRS, CDR2 YFSETQ, per germline. With 5 bases clipped from V and 2 bases from J, the junction kept 8 bases outside the gene matches. The CDR3 spells CASRSVAGAAYEQYF. The CDR3 nucleotides are TGCGCCAGCAGATCTGTAGCGGGAGCAGCCTACGAGCAGTACTTC. Full variable domain (remainder filled in from reference TRBV5-1 and TRBJ2-7): KAGVTQTPRYLIKTRGQQVTLSCSPISGHRSVSWYQQTPGQGLQFLFEYFSETQRNKGNFPGRFSGRQFSNSRSEMNVSTLELGDSALYLCASRSVAGAAYEQYFGPGTRLTVT.

This clonotype was detected many times. The chain couples TRBV12-3 or TRBV12-4 to TRBJ2-7; D is perhaps TRBD1 or TRBD2 (6 bases each). The length of the CDR3 is 15 residues. V gave up 8 bases and J gave up 3 bases, with 20 bases separating them. As DNA, the CDR3 is TGTGCCAGCTCAAGGGGGGCAGGGGACGACTACGAGCAGTACTTC. It is translated as CASSRGAGDDYEQYF.

The chain combines TRBV14 with TRBJ1-3; D not certain. The ends were cut back, 2 bases at V and 0 bases at J, with 14 bases in the middle. CDR1 and CDR2 (germline): SGHDN, FVKESK. CDR3 length: 17 amino acids. CDR3 residues: CASSQTMLWSSGNTIYF. The CDR3 nucleotides read TGTGCCAGCAGCCAAACGATGTTGTGGAGCTCTGGAAACACCATATATTTT.

CDR3 protein: CASSLEGLSYEQYF. CDR3 nucleotide sequence: TGCGCCAGCAGCTTGGAGGGACTATCCTACGAGCAGTACTTC. V is TRBV5-1 and J is TRBJ2-7; 7 bases agree with TRBD2. The V and J ends lost 0 bases and 1 base, in that order; junction bases with no gene match: 1. Germline CDR1 SGHRS, CDR2 YFSETQ. The CDR3 extends over 14 amino acids.

The CDR3 sequence is CASSLGQTSGGYEQFF. CDR3 nucleotides: TGCGCCAGCAGCTTGGGCCAGACTAGCGGAGGGTATGAGCAGTTCTTC. The J gene is TRBJ2-1, the V gene TRBV5-1; 9 bases are a match to TRBD2. The junction had 9 bases not matched to a gene; V was cut back by 0 bases and J by 8 bases. The CDR3 runs 16 residues. Germline CDR1 and CDR2: SGHRS and YFSETQ.

The sample holds many counts of this clonotype. The chain combines TRBV2 with TRBJ2-2, with 9 bases matching TRBD2. The CDR3 is 15 residues long. The J segment lost 1 base and the V segment lost 6 bases, leaving 3 bases of the junction unmatched. CDR1 is SNHLY and CDR2 is FYNNEI in the germline V gene. DNA of the CDR3: TGTGCCAGCAGAAAACTAGCGGGGAACACCGGGGAGCTGTTTTTT. Translated, it gives CASRKLAGNTGELFF.

The chain uses TRBV6-1 and TRBJ1-5; perhaps TRBD1 as D (6 bases). This CDR3 is built from 15 residues. V gave up 6 bases and J gave up 4 bases, with 16 bases separating them. CDR1 is MNHNS, CDR2 SASEGT, per germline. CDR3 residues: CASRMFGGANQPQHF. In nucleotides, the CDR3 is TGTGCCAGCAGAATGTTCGGGGGCGCAAATCAGCCCCAGCATTTT.

The chain carries TRBV7-9 and TRBJ1-2; TRBD1 might be the D (6 bases). The V gene's germline CDR1 is SEHNR and CDR2 FQNEAQ (reference sequence). The CDR3 has 14 amino acids. V lost 6 bases and J lost 8, with 19 bases in between. CDR3 loop: CASSHPGQGGGYTF. In nucleotides, the CDR3 is TGTGCCAGCAGTCATCCGGGACAAGGGGGAGGCTACACCTTC.

The V gene is TRBV6-5, the J gene TRBJ1-2; unclear D gene. Looked up from germline, CDR1 is MNHEY and CDR2 is SVGAGI. V was pared by 3 bases and J by 0 bases, with 8 bases between. The CDR3 covers 14 residues. DNA of the CDR3: TGTGCCAGCAGTTATACAGCAGCTAACTATGGCTACACCTTC. Encoded protein: CASSYTAANYGYTF.

This clonotype showed up just a few times. V usage is TRBV13 and J usage is TRBJ1-1; D not certain. This CDR3 comprises 14 residues. Germline V gene data show CDR1 as PRHDT and CDR2 as FYEKMQ (reference sequence). Deletions cut 2 bases from V and 6 bases from J, with 13 bases between. This chain's CDR3 is CASSLLEADAEAFF. CDR3 DNA: TGTGCCAGCAGCTTACTTGAGGCGGATGCTGAAGCTTTCTTT.

The chain employs TRBV20-1 and TRBJ1-3; TRBD1 agrees at 8 bases. The V segment lost 5 bases and the J segment 2 bases; nucleotides outside the gene matches: 5. Germline V gene sequence: CDR1 DFQATT, CDR2 SNEGSKA (reference sequence). The CDR3 totals 14 residues. CDR3 residues: CSADTGGTGNTIYF. The DNA of the CDR3 is TGCAGTGCTGATACAGGGGGAACTGGAAACACCATATATTTT.

The V call is TRBV5-5, the J call TRBJ2-6; D not resolved. Germline-derived CDR1 and CDR2 are SGHKS and YYEKEE (reference sequence). This CDR3 region has 16 residues. Trimming took off 1 base at V and 0 bases at J, with 8 bases between the two ends. The CDR3 loop reads CASSLSQNSGANVLTF. The CDR3 bases are TGTGCCAGCAGCTTGTCTCAAAACTCTGGGGCCAACGTCCTGACTTTC.

This clonotype was observed a handful of times. The V gene is TRBV11-2, the J gene TRBJ2-7, with a possible D match to TRBD1 (6 bases). This CDR3 spans 18 amino acids. The V end was cut by 2 bases, the J end by 1 base, with 21 bases between. Germline V CDR1 and CDR2: SGHAT, FQNNGV. CDR3 sequence (DNA): TGTGCCAGCAGCTTAACACAACAGGGACCCGGTTCGTCCTACGAGCAGTACTTC. Its protein product is CASSLTQQGPGSSYEQYF.

This clonotype was detected many times. This rearrangement joins TRBV7-2 to TRBJ2-5; D is ambiguous. CDR1 and CDR2 (germline): SGHTA, FQGNSA. Trimming removed 5 bases at V and 0 bases at J, with 4 bases between. The CDR3 spans 12 residues. The CDR3 coding sequence is TGTGCCAGCAGCGCTTACCAAGAGACCCAGTACTTC. As protein: CASSAYQETQYF.

The chain joins TRBV30 to TRBJ1-2; TRBD1 matches at 7 bases. The CDR3 runs 14 residues. Germline lookup yields CDR1 GTSNPN and CDR2 SVGIG (reference sequence). V dropped 5 bases and J dropped 3; count of bases not matched to a gene: 9. The CDR3 sequence is CAWWRRGLHYGYTF. The CDR3 DNA sequence: TGTGCCTGGTGGAGGAGGGGGCTTCACTATGGCTACACCTTC.

This clonotype was detected only a few times. A much larger clone lies a single base off, so this may be a read error. The chain combines TRBV28 with TRBJ2-2, with D possibly TRBD1 on 7 matching bases. This CDR3 is built from 16 residues. Germline V lookup: CDR1 MDHEN, CDR2 SYDVKM. CDR3 in amino acids: CASSLLWTGGTGGLFF. The CDR3 coding sequence is TGTGCCAGCAGTTTGCTCTGGACAGGAGGTACCGGGGGGCTGTTTTTT.

This rearrangement joins TRBV11-2 to TRBJ1-2, with 9 nucleotides matching TRBD1. The CDR3 spans 17 residues. The V gene end was trimmed by 2 bases and the J gene end by 5 bases; junction bases not matched to a gene: 12. Germline lookup yields CDR1 SGHAT and CDR2 FQNNGV. DNA for the CDR3: TGTGCCAGCAGCTTAAGGGGGGGACAGGGTCGCTTTTATGGCTACACCTTC. It encodes CASSLRGGQGRFYGYTF. Filled out from reference TRBV11-2 and TRBJ1-2, the complete variable domain reads EAGVAQSPRYKIIEKRQSVAFWCNPISGHATLYWYQQILGQGPKLLIQFQNNGVVDDSQLPKDRFSAERLKGVDSTLKIQPAKLEDSAVYLCASSLRGGQGRFYGYTFGSGTRLTVV.

This clonotype was found many times. The chain couples TRBV28 to TRBJ1-2; tentative D call: TRBD1 (5 bases). The CDR3 has 12 residues. Germline V gene sequence: CDR1 MDHEN, CDR2 SYDVKM. V shed 6 bases and J shed 2 bases, with 7 bases lying between them. CDR3 in DNA: TGTGCCAGCAGGGGGACGAACTATGGCTACACCTTC. This gives the protein CASRGTNYGYTF.

This clonotype was seen many times. The chain has TRBV12-3 or TRBV12-4 and TRBJ2-2; possible D gene TRBD1, 6 bases. The CDR3 loop spans 15 amino acids. The ends were cut back, 7 bases at V and 1 base at J, with 13 bases in the middle. The CDR3 DNA reads TGTGCCAGCATCCCGGGACAAAGGAACACCGGGGAGCTGTTTTTT. Protein sequence: CASIPGQRNTGELFF.